What follows are 24 T cell receptor beta chains derived from one specimen sequenced in a study of T-cell reconstitution after alpha-beta-depleted transplantation in children. The TCRbeta library incorporated unique molecular identifiers. Each CDR3 protein is one row after TCRdb ran MiXCR on the PCR reads. The sample holds 900,000 or so distinct CDR3 sequences, 16% seen once. The sequences come from PBMCs, mostly from graft donor cells, collected 360 days after TCRalphabeta/CD19-depleted stem cell transplant. Every receptor here comes from a male patient aged 5 to 17 who had a stem cell transplant for acute lymphoblastic leukemia, so the T cells may come from the graft donor.

This chain joins TRBV4-1 and TRBJ2-1; no definite D call. CDR3 size: 12 residues. From germline, CDR1 is MGHRA and CDR2 YSYEKL. V was clipped by 2 bases and J by 10 bases, with 9 bases between them. CDR3 DNA sequence: TGCGCCAGCAGCCAAAACGGCGCGGAGCAGTTCTTC. Its translation: CASSQNGAEQFF.

This clonotype was seen a handful of times. The rearrangement uses TRBV20-1 and TRBJ2-7, with D tentatively TRBD1 or TRBD2 (5 bases each). This CDR3 is 15 amino acids long. In germline, CDR1 is DFQATT, CDR2 SNEGSKA (reference sequence). Trimming left V 1 base short and J 0 bases short, with 13 bases between. CDR3 protein: CSARAWDVLSYEQYF. The CDR3 coding sequence is TGCAGTGCTAGAGCATGGGACGTTCTCTCCTACGAGCAGTACTTC.

The rearrangement joins TRBV5-1 to TRBJ1-2; 10 bases agree with TRBD1. Germline-derived CDR1 and CDR2 are SGHRS and YFSETQ. CDR3 size: 15 residues. V trimming: 5 bases; J trimming: 3 bases; junction bases outside the gene matches: 7. CDR3 nucleotides: TGCGCCAGCAGAAGGTCCGGGACAGGGGACTATGGCTACACCTTC. It specifies CASRRSGTGDYGYTF. The full variable domain, its missing parts supplied by reference TRBV5-1 and TRBJ1-2, is KAGVTQTPRYLIKTRGQQVTLSCSPISGHRSVSWYQQTPGQGLQFLFEYFSETQRNKGNFPGRFSGRQFSNSRSEMNVSTLELGDSALYLCASRRSGTGDYGYTFGSGTRLTVV.

The chain is built from TRBV12-3 or TRBV12-4 and TRBJ2-6; D uncertain. This CDR3 is 19 amino acids long. V was clipped by 2 bases and J by 0 bases, with 17 bases between them. This chain's CDR3 is CASSLRAPNLRSGANVLTF. DNA for the CDR3: TGTGCCAGCAGTTTACGGGCGCCAAATTTACGCTCTGGGGCCAACGTCCTGACTTTC.

The chain couples TRBV11-3 to TRBJ2-1; D tentatively reads TRBD1 or TRBD2 (5 bases each). The CDR3 extends over 15 amino acids. Per germline, CDR1 SGHNT and CDR2 YENEEA. Trimming took off 5 bases at V and 8 bases at J, with 19 bases between the two ends. CDR3 loop: CASSPDWGGAHEQFF. For the CDR3, the DNA is TGTGCCAGCAGCCCGGACTGGGGTGGGGCCCATGAGCAGTTCTTC.

The rearrangement links TRBV28 to TRBJ2-5, with TRBD1 identical over 8 bases. J was trimmed by 4 bases and V by 5 bases; bases with no gene match: 9. This CDR3 comprises 15 residues. Per the germline V gene, CDR1 is MDHEN and CDR2 is SYDVKM. The CDR3, as DNA: TGTGCCAGCAGTCCGACCCCCGACAGGGGAGAGACCCAGTACTTC. Amino acid sequence: CASSPTPDRGETQYF.

The CDR3 nucleotides read TGCAGTGCTACCGGACTCTACACCGGGGAGCTGTTTTTT. Translated: CSATGLYTGELFF. The chain carries TRBV20-1 and TRBJ2-2, with D possibly matching TRBD2 (5 bases). Germline V gives CDR1 DFQATT, CDR2 SNEGSKA (reference sequence). The CDR3 spans 13 residues. Trimming removed 4 bases from V and 3 bases from J, with 9 bases in between.

This clonotype has only a few counts. Here the CDR3 DNA reads TGTGCCAGCAGCACGGTAGTGGGCCACACCGGGGAGCTGTTTTTT. Encoded protein: CASSTVVGHTGELFF. The rearrangement uses TRBV6-1 and TRBJ2-2, with D uncertain. The CDR3 totals 15 residues. From germline, CDR1 is MNHNS and CDR2 SASEGT. Trimming shortened V by 6 bases and J by 3 bases, and 14 bases separated the two germline ends.

The rearrangement joins TRBV5-1 to TRBJ1-1; 7 bases agree with TRBD1. V lost 2 bases, J lost 10 bases, and 11 bases stayed unmatched. The CDR3 spans 14 residues. In germline, CDR1 is SGHRS, CDR2 YFSETQ. The CDR3 reads CASSFDGQVLGAFF. Here the CDR3 DNA reads TGCGCCAGCAGCTTTGACGGACAGGTTTTGGGAGCTTTCTTT.

This clonotype was recorded many times. This chain uses TRBV5-5 with TRBJ1-1; 7 bases align to TRBD1. Germline assignment: CDR1 SGHKS and CDR2 YYEKEE (reference sequence). Unmatched junction bases numbered 11, after V lost 5 bases and J lost 1 base. The CDR3 extends over 16 amino acids. The CDR3 sequence: CASSHDPGQTNTEAFF. In DNA, the CDR3 is TGTGCCAGCAGTCATGACCCGGGACAGACGAACACTGAAGCTTTCTTT.

This clonotype was recorded a few times. The chain couples TRBV7-9 to TRBJ2-4; D is unclear. The germline V gene encodes CDR1 SEHNR and CDR2 FQNEAQ (reference sequence). Trimming left V 1 base short and J 9 bases short, with 10 bases between. The CDR3 sequence is 13 residues long. CDR3 in DNA: TGTGCCAGCAGCTTAGGCGGATTTATCATTCAGTACTTC. The encoded protein is CASSLGGFIIQYF.

The V gene is TRBV3-1, the J gene TRBJ1-1, with D possibly being TRBD1 (5 bases). This CDR3 comprises 12 residues. Germline-derived CDR1 and CDR2 are LGHDT and YNNKEL (reference sequence). Trimming pared 6 bases from V and 7 bases from J, leaving 12 bases between. CDR3 loop: CASRGRGFEAFF. CDR3 coding DNA: TGTGCCAGCAGGGGTCGGGGCTTTGAAGCTTTCTTT.

This clonotype has ten or more counts. This rearrangement joins TRBV10-2 to TRBJ2-2; D not resolved. This CDR3 contains 13 residues. V was cut by 8 bases and J by 0 bases, with 7 bases left in between. Germline lookup yields CDR1 WSHSY and CDR2 SAAADI. This chain's CDR3 is CASGQTNTGELFF. The DNA for the CDR3 is TGCGCCAGCGGTCAAACGAACACCGGGGAGCTGTTTTTT.

This chain links TRBV7-2 with TRBJ1-5; D is perhaps TRBD1 (5 bases). CDR1 is SGHTA, CDR2 FQGNSA, per germline. This CDR3 comprises 16 residues. V was pared by 0 bases and J by 3 bases, with 12 bases between. The CDR3 here is CASSLAVGVYNQPQHF. The CDR3 DNA reads as TGTGCCAGCAGCTTAGCGGTAGGGGTCTACAATCAGCCCCAGCATTTT. Full variable domain (rest looked up from reference TRBV7-2 and TRBJ1-5): GAGVSQSPSNKVTEKGKDVELRCDPISGHTALYWYRQSLGQGLEFLIYFQGNSAPDKSGLPSDRFSAERTGGSVSTLTIQRTQQEDSAVYLCASSLAVGVYNQPQHFGDGTRLSIL.

The table lists this clonotype with a few counts. The CDR3 here is CASSPTRGMGPYNEQFF. Written as DNA, the CDR3 is TGCGCCAGCAGCCCCACCCGGGGGATGGGCCCCTACAATGAGCAGTTCTTC. The rearrangement uses TRBV4-1 and TRBJ2-1; a weak D match, TRBD2 (6 bases). Germline CDR1 MGHRA, CDR2 YSYEKL. The V gene lost 4 bases and the J gene lost 2 bases, with 18 bases spanning the gap. The CDR3 is 17 residues long.

There are many counts of this clonotype. The chain joins TRBV4-1 to TRBJ2-1, with D uncertain. Germline V gives CDR1 MGHRA, CDR2 YSYEKL. The V end was cut by 2 bases, the J end by 4 bases, with 12 bases between. This CDR3 contains 15 residues. The CDR3 loop reads CASSQLPIDYNEQFF. The CDR3 DNA reads as TGCGCCAGCAGCCAACTACCTATCGATTACAATGAGCAGTTCTTC.

The chain recombines TRBV7-3 with TRBJ2-1; 9 nucleotides match TRBD2. The CDR3 consists of 16 residues. Per the germline V gene, CDR1 is SGHTA and CDR2 is FQGTGA. The V segment lost 2 bases and the J segment 2 bases; nucleotides outside the gene matches: 4. The DNA of the CDR3 is TGTGCCAGCAGCTTAGCTGGCGGGAGGGCCTACAATGAGCAGTTCTTC. Residues: CASSLAGGRAYNEQFF.

This clonotype turned up a few times. V usage is TRBV25-1 and J usage is TRBJ2-7; D gene uncertain. V lost 7 bases and J 0 bases, leaving 10 bases between the germline ends. This CDR3 spans 13 amino acids. The germline V gene has CDR1 MGHDK and CDR2 SYGVNS. CDR3 nucleotides: TGTGCCAGCACATCAGCGTACTCCTACGAGCAGTACTTC. As protein: CASTSAYSYEQYF.

The chain combines TRBV28 with TRBJ2-7, with a tentative D call TRBD1 (5 bases). The germline CDR1 and CDR2 sequences are MDHEN and SYDVKM. V was pared by 6 bases and J by 1 base, with 16 bases between. This CDR3 region has 15 residues. The CDR3 nucleotides read TGTGCCAGCAGCTATTGGGGCCTCAGTTCCTACGAGCAGTACTTC. Its translation is CASSYWGLSSYEQYF.

This clonotype was seen more than once but under ten times. The V gene is TRBV6-1, the J gene TRBJ2-1, with TRBD1 as a possible D gene (6 bases). This CDR3 region has 14 residues. Germline CDR1 and CDR2: MNHNS and SASEGT. V was pared by 6 bases and J by 5 bases, with 14 bases between. The CDR3 DNA is TGTGCCAGCAGGGGACACCTTATCCACAATGAGCAGTTCTTC. It yields the protein CASRGHLIHNEQFF.

The gene calls are TRBV7-2 and TRBJ1-1, with D possibly TRBD1 on 6 matching bases. This CDR3 contains 18 residues. V shed 2 bases and J shed 4 bases, with 23 bases lying between them. In germline, CDR1 is SGHTA, CDR2 FQGNSA. The CDR3 DNA reads TGTGCCAGCAGCTTACGGTCAGATCTGGGGGCGCGGGGCACTGAAGCTTTCTTT. Translation: CASSLRSDLGARGTEAFF.

The chain uses TRBV7-9 and TRBJ2-7; 8 bases match TRBD2. In germline, CDR1 is SEHNR, CDR2 FQNEAQ (reference sequence). This CDR3 region has 16 residues. J lost 3 bases, V lost 7 bases, and 14 bases had no gene match. This CDR3 is CASNPTSGSGYYEQYF. In DNA, the CDR3 is TGTGCCAGCAACCCCACTAGCGGAAGCGGATACTACGAGCAGTACTTC.

The gene calls are TRBV20-1 and TRBJ1-5; D ambiguous. Germline loops: CDR1 DFQATT, CDR2 SNEGSKA (reference sequence). The CDR3 is 13 amino acids. Between the trimmed V and J ends, which lost 6 bases and 4 bases, there was a span of 13 bases. The CDR3 loop reads CSASKQRNQPQHF. The CDR3 DNA sequence: TGCAGTGCCTCGAAACAGCGAAATCAGCCCCAGCATTTT.

The V and J genes are TRBV5-1 and TRBJ1-1, with no clear D. Trimming removed 0 bases from V and 5 bases from J, with 14 bases in between. CDR1 and CDR2 (germline): SGHRS, YFSETQ. The length of the CDR3 is 15 residues. DNA of the CDR3: TGCGCCAGCAGCTTGGGTAGTAGGGTCGGGACTGAAGCTTTCTTT. The encoded protein is CASSLGSRVGTEAFF.